This passage covers 20 T cell receptor beta chains from one sample sequenced in a study of blood T cell repertoires in COVID-19. TCRdb's table, derived via immunoSEQ multiplex PCR, lists solely in-frame clones and lacks some. The data contain roughly 100,000 clones, 85% of them singletons. The sequenced sample was peripheral blood. The receptors were gathered from a woman in her seventies with active or convalescent COVID-19.

This clone was counted between two and nine times. This chain joins TRBV2 and TRBJ2-3, with TRBD2 matching 9 bases. This CDR3 contains 16 residues. The J segment lost 4 bases and the V segment lost 2 bases, leaving 7 bases of the junction unmatched. Germline V gives CDR1 SNHLY, CDR2 FYNNEI. The chain's CDR3 is CASSESQGGGADTQYF. The CDR3 bases are TGTGCCAGCAGTGAATCCCAGGGCGGGGGGGCAGATACGCAGTATTTT.

This rearrangement joins TRBV25-1 to TRBJ1-1, with D possibly matching TRBD1 (6 bases). The CDR3 is 16 amino acids. Germline assignment: CDR1 MGHDK and CDR2 SYGVNS. The germline V and J ends were trimmed by 5 bases and 1 base, with 17 bases remaining between them. CDR3 residues: CASSQLQGGTNTEAFF. DNA for the CDR3: TGTGCCAGCAGTCAATTACAGGGAGGGACGAACACTGAAGCTTTCTTT. Drawing the rest from reference TRBV25-1 and TRBJ1-1, the complete variable domain is EADIYQTPRYLVIGTGKKITLECSQTMGHDKMYWYQQDPGMELHLIHYSYGVNSTEKGDLSSESTVSRIRTEHFPLTLESARPSHTSQYLCASSQLQGGTNTEAFFGQGTRLTVV.

CDR3 sequence (DNA): TGTGCCAGCAGCTTGCGGGATCCTAGCACAGATACGCAGTATTTT. Amino acids: CASSLRDPSTDTQYF. The rearrangement links TRBV5-5 to TRBJ2-3; tentatively, D is TRBD2 (5 bases). The germline V gene encodes CDR1 SGHKS and CDR2 YYEKEE (reference sequence). The V end was cut by 1 base, the J end by 0 bases, with 9 bases between. The CDR3 extends over 15 amino acids.

Only one count was recorded for this clone. The V and J genes are TRBV10-3 and TRBJ2-5; D perhaps matches TRBD1 (5 bases). Trimming took 2 bases from V and 11 from J, leaving 15 bases between them. Germline loops: CDR1 ENHRY, CDR2 SYGVKD. This CDR3 spans 13 amino acids. The CDR3, as DNA: TGTGCCATCAGTGAGAAAGGGCGCGGACATCAGTACTTC. Protein product: CAISEKGRGHQYF.

This chain links TRBV9 with TRBJ2-2; D is undetermined. Germline assignment: CDR1 SGDLS and CDR2 YYNGEE. This CDR3 spans 18 amino acids. V was clipped by 0 bases and J by 1 base, with 16 bases between them. CDR3 in DNA: TGTGCCAGCAGCGTAGGGTTGATGTGGCAACAGAACACCGGGGAGCTGTTTTTT. Translating it yields CASSVGLMWQQNTGELFF.

The chain recombines TRBV7-9 with TRBJ1-1; 9 bases align to TRBD1. V lost 5 bases to trimming and J lost 8 bases; unmatched junction nucleotides: 12. The germline gives CDR1 SEHNR, CDR2 FQNEAQ (reference sequence). The CDR3 totals 15 residues. The CDR3 region is CASSRPGTGYGEAFF. In DNA, the CDR3 is TGTGCCAGCAGCCGACCCGGGACAGGGTATGGGGAAGCTTTCTTT.

The chain combines TRBV6-4 with TRBJ1-5; no reliable D call. Deletions cut 6 bases from V and 0 bases from J, with 18 bases between. This CDR3 contains 17 residues. The germline gives CDR1 MRHNA, CDR2 SNTAGT. DNA for the CDR3: TGTGCCAGCAGGCCCTTGTGTGAGATCCTTAGCAATCAGCCCCAGCATTTT. It is translated as CASRPLCEILSNQPQHF.

This chain joins TRBV5-1 and TRBJ2-6; the match to TRBD1 covers 8 bases. Germline V lookup: CDR1 SGHRS, CDR2 YFSETQ. J lost 4 bases, V lost 3 bases, and 6 bases had no gene match. The CDR3 consists of 16 residues. CDR3 residues: CASSSRTGNGANVLTF. Here the CDR3 DNA reads TGCGCCAGCAGCTCCAGGACAGGGAACGGGGCCAACGTCCTGACTTTC.

This clone has more than one count but fewer than ten. The chain combines TRBV4-2 with TRBJ1-1; a possible D gene is TRBD1 (5 bases). The V gene lost 0 bases and the J gene lost 6 bases, with 14 bases spanning the gap. Germline CDR1 reads LGHNA; CDR2 reads YNFKEQ. The CDR3 sequence is 15 residues long. DNA for the CDR3: TGTGCCAGCAGCCAAGACGATCGCAGGGACTCTGAAGCTTTCTTT. This gives the protein CASSQDDRRDSEAFF.

J is TRBJ1-3 and V is TRBV18; 7 bases are shared with TRBD1. CDR3 size: 15 residues. CDR1 is KGHSH, CDR2 LQKENI, per germline. Trimming at V came to 3 bases and at J to 4 bases, leaving 6 bases not matched to a gene. The chain's CDR3 is CASSPTGTRGNTIYF. In DNA, the CDR3 is TGTGCCAGCTCACCGACAGGGACGAGGGGAAACACCATATATTTT.

The chain joins TRBV6-5 to TRBJ1-3; D is possibly TRBD1 (6 bases). Germline values: CDR1 MNHEY, CDR2 SVGAGI. CDR3 length equals 16 residues. The V gene lost 0 bases and the J gene lost 2 bases, with 11 bases spanning the gap. The CDR3 region is CASSYSPQGTGNTIYF. The CDR3 DNA follows: TGTGCCAGCAGTTACTCGCCACAGGGAACTGGAAACACCATATATTTT.

J is TRBJ2-7 and V is TRBV5-1; D perhaps matches TRBD1 (5 bases). The CDR3 loop spans 13 amino acids. V lost 2 bases, J lost 3 bases, and 9 bases lay in between. Germline V lookup: CDR1 SGHRS, CDR2 YFSETQ. The CDR3 sequence is CASSFSQGYEQYF. The CDR3, as DNA: TGCGCCAGCAGCTTTAGCCAGGGCTACGAGCAGTACTTC.

The chain links TRBV3-1 (or the pseudogene TRBV3-2) to TRBJ2-3, with D tentatively TRBD2 (6 bases). The CDR3 sequence is 16 residues long. V lost 2 bases and J 5 bases, leaving 17 bases between the germline ends. Germline V gives CDR1 LGHDT, CDR2 YNNKEL (reference sequence). CDR3 in DNA: TGTGCCAGCAGCCAAACTCGGAGGGGCCGAGAAGATACGCAGTATTTT. Translation gives CASSQTRRGREDTQYF.

This chain joins TRBV19 and TRBJ2-7, with D maybe TRBD1 (6 bases). The length of the CDR3 is 15 residues. Trimming took off 0 bases at V and 5 bases at J, with 14 bases between the two ends. Germline V CDR1 and CDR2: LNHDA, SQIVND (reference sequence). CDR3 nucleotides: TGTGCCAGTAGTATAGAGGGGCAGGGGTCTGACGAGCAGTACTTC. Its protein product is CASSIEGQGSDEQYF.

This chain joins TRBV5-6 and TRBJ2-1; TRBD2 agrees at 9 bases. CDR3 length: 15 amino acids. Germline CDR1 reads SGHDT; CDR2 reads YYEEEE. The V gene end was trimmed by 0 bases and the J gene end by 8 bases; junction bases not matched to a gene: 6. CDR3 sequence reads: CASSLGGGAVDEQFF. DNA of the CDR3: TGTGCCAGCAGCTTGGGCGGGGGGGCCGTAGATGAGCAGTTCTTC.

This clone was picked up one time. CDR3 protein: CASSSTGVPGANVLTF. The CDR3 region has the DNA TGCGCCAGCAGCTCGACAGGGGTCCCTGGGGCCAACGTCCTGACTTTC. This sequence joins TRBV5-1 and TRBJ2-6; TRBD1 matches at 8 bases. Per the germline V gene, CDR1 is SGHRS and CDR2 is YFSETQ. With 3 bases clipped from V and 2 bases from J, the junction kept 4 bases outside the gene matches. The CDR3 consists of 16 residues.

This clone was counted a few times. The V and J genes are TRBV5-4 and TRBJ2-7; 9 bases line up with TRBD1. The CDR3 totals 14 residues. Losses at the gene ends were 5 bases for V and 3 bases for J; bases not matched to a gene: 6. Germline-derived CDR1 and CDR2 are SGHNT and YYREEE (reference sequence). The CDR3 region has the DNA TGTGCCAGCAGGTTTTGGACAGGGGACTACGAGCAGTACTTC. It codes for CASRFWTGDYEQYF.

This chain uses TRBV28 with TRBJ1-5; unclear D gene. This CDR3 is 16 amino acids long. Germline values: CDR1 MDHEN, CDR2 SYDVKM. V lost 1 base to trimming and J lost 6 bases, with 16 bases between them. The CDR3 protein is CASSLSPGPEPQPQHF. The CDR3, as DNA: TGTGCCAGCAGTTTATCTCCAGGCCCAGAGCCTCAGCCCCAGCATTTT.

The genes are TRBV10-3 and TRBJ1-1; D is unresolved. The CDR3 spans 15 residues. Germline V gene lookup returns CDR1 ENHRY and CDR2 SYGVKD. With 2 bases removed from V and 0 bases from J, the gap between germline ends came to 10 bases. This chain's CDR3 is CAISEDEALNTEAFF. The CDR3 coding sequence is TGTGCCATCAGTGAGGATGAGGCGCTGAACACTGAAGCTTTCTTT.

CDR3 DNA sequence: TGTGCCAGCAGAACAATACAGGGTTTTGGCTACACCTTC. Its translation is CASRTIQGFGYTF. The V call is TRBV2, the J call TRBJ1-2, with D tentatively TRBD1 (6 bases). The CDR3 runs to 13 residues. V shed 6 bases and J shed 7 bases, with 15 bases lying between them. Germline V gene sequence: CDR1 SNHLY, CDR2 FYNNEI.